The 17 T cell receptor beta chains below come from one sample, sequenced in a study of Tregs in tolerant kidney transplant recipients. Sequencing was performed with immunoSEQ multiplex PCR; in TCRdb, only in-frame clones are kept and a portion is missing. The sample lists about 46,000 clones, under 95% occurring once. Sequencing used Tregs from blood. The receptor source for this set is a human donor in good health.

V is TRBV11-2 and J is TRBJ2-1; 10 bases line up with TRBD2. CDR1 is SGHAT and CDR2 is FQNNGV in the germline V gene. J was trimmed by 8 bases and V by 2 bases; bases with no gene match: 15. CDR3 size: 18 residues. CDR3 bases: TGTGCCAGCAGCTTAAGACGGCTAGCGGGAGTCTCGGGGTATGAGCAGTTCTTC. As protein: CASSLRRLAGVSGYEQFF.

CDR3 bases: TGTGCCAGCAGCAAAACTGCGGGACTAGCCACCTACGAGCAGTACTTC. Encoded protein: CASSKTAGLATYEQYF. The chain couples TRBV7-2 to TRBJ2-7; 9 bases align to TRBD2. The junction had 10 bases not matched to a gene; V was cut back by 5 bases and J by 2 bases. CDR3 length: 16 residues. Germline-derived CDR1 and CDR2 are SGHTA and FQGNSA.

The chain recombines TRBV6-1 with TRBJ1-2, with D perhaps matching TRBD1 (5 bases). The CDR3 is made up of 15 amino acids. V was pared by 6 bases and J by 0 bases, with 14 bases between. From germline, CDR1 is MNHNS and CDR2 SASEGT. The CDR3 nucleotides are TGTGCCAGCAGAACATATGGGGCGACTAACTATGGCTACACCTTC. This gives the protein CASRTYGATNYGYTF.

This chain links TRBV27 with TRBJ1-2; TRBD1 matches 9 bases. The CDR3 spans 13 residues. V trimming: 6 bases; J trimming: 6 bases; junction bases outside the gene matches: 5. Germline V CDR1 and CDR2: MNHEY, SMNVEV (reference sequence). CDR3 in DNA: TGTGCCAGCAGAGGGACAGGGATTAATGGCTACACCTTC. Protein sequence: CASRGTGINGYTF.

This chain uses TRBV6-6 with TRBJ1-5; D remains unclear. The CDR3 is 16 residues long. Germline values: CDR1 MNHNY, CDR2 SVGAGI (reference sequence). Trimming took 0 bases from V and 2 from J, leaving 11 bases between them. CDR3 in DNA: TGTGCCAGCAGTTACTCCTTTAGGGAGGGCAATCAGCCCCAGCATTTT. Its translation is CASSYSFREGNQPQHF.

The chain has TRBV6-5 and TRBJ2-5; perhaps D is TRBD1 or TRBD2 (5 bases each). CDR1 MNHEY and CDR2 SVGAGI come from the germline V gene. V shed 2 bases and J shed 11 bases, with 24 bases lying between them. The CDR3 has 16 amino acids. CDR3 DNA: TGTGCCAGCAGTTACCGGGACCGTGGTAGGAGATTGGAGCAGTACTTC. Protein sequence: CASSYRDRGRRLEQYF.

The DNA of the CDR3 is TGCGCCAGCAGCTTGGGAACAACCATATCCTACAATGAGCAGTTCTTC. Amino acid sequence: CASSLGTTISYNEQFF. This chain links TRBV5-1 with TRBJ2-1; D gene ambiguous. This CDR3 is built from 16 residues. Germline lookup yields CDR1 SGHRS and CDR2 YFSETQ. V was trimmed by 0 bases and J by 1 base, leaving 11 bases between them.

The chain is built from TRBV11-2 and TRBJ2-1, with 7 nucleotides matching TRBD2. V dropped 5 bases and J dropped 4; count of bases not matched to a gene: 8. Germline loops: CDR1 SGHAT, CDR2 FQNNGV. The CDR3 runs 15 residues. The CDR3: CASSLRDYQYNEQFF. In DNA form, the CDR3 reads TGTGCCAGCAGCCTCCGGGACTACCAATACAATGAGCAGTTCTTC.

The CDR3 is CASSESGITEQYF. The CDR3 region has the DNA TGTGCCAGCAGTGAATCGGGGATCACCGAGCAGTACTTC. The chain couples TRBV25-1 to TRBJ2-7; TRBD2 is a possible D gene (5 bases). The CDR3 runs 13 residues. V was pared by 1 base and J by 6 bases, with 10 bases between. Germline assignment: CDR1 MGHDK and CDR2 SYGVNS.

This rearrangement joins TRBV18 to TRBJ2-2, with 11 bases identical to TRBD2. Germline assignment: CDR1 KGHSH and CDR2 LQKENI. This CDR3 has 16 residues. V trimming: 2 bases; J trimming: 7 bases; junction bases outside the gene matches: 6. CDR3 region: CASSPMTSGTGGELFF. The CDR3 DNA sequence: TGTGCCAGCTCACCAATGACTAGCGGGACGGGCGGGGAGCTGTTTTTT.

The chain uses TRBV5-6 and TRBJ2-5; no clear D gene. Trimming shortened V by 2 bases and J by 5 bases, and 16 bases separated the two germline ends. The V gene's germline CDR1 is SGHDT and CDR2 YYEEEE. The CDR3 is made up of 15 amino acids. The CDR3 loop reads CASSFGTLVGETQYF. The CDR3 DNA is TGTGCCAGCAGCTTTGGAACGTTGGTTGGGGAGACCCAGTACTTC.

The sample holds one count of this clone. The J gene is TRBJ1-5, the V gene TRBV2; D remains ambiguous. The CDR3 is made up of 14 amino acids. Trimming cost V 6 bases and J 2 bases, with 11 bases left between them. Per the germline V gene, CDR1 is SNHLY and CDR2 is FYNNEI. In DNA, the CDR3 is TGTGCCAGCAGCGACCGCGCGGGCAATCAGCCCCAGCATTTT. It yields the protein CASSDRAGNQPQHF.

For the CDR3, the DNA is TGCGCCAGCAGCTCGGACAGCTACTACTACGAGCAGTACTTC. It codes for CASSSDSYYYEQYF. The rearrangement joins TRBV5-1 to TRBJ2-7; TRBD1 might be the D (6 bases). Deletions cut 3 bases from V and 3 bases from J, with 13 bases between. Germline V gene lookup returns CDR1 SGHRS and CDR2 YFSETQ. This CDR3 comprises 14 residues. The whole variable domain, filled in from reference TRBV5-1 and TRBJ2-7, reads KAGVTQTPRYLIKTRGQQVTLSCSPISGHRSVSWYQQTPGQGLQFLFEYFSETQRNKGNFPGRFSGRQFSNSRSEMNVSTLELGDSALYLCASSSDSYYYEQYFGPGTRLTVT.

This clone was counted between two and nine times. V and J are TRBV6-5 and TRBJ1-3; TRBD1 matches 8 bases. Germline-derived CDR1 and CDR2 are MNHEY and SVGAGI. V was clipped by 7 bases and J by 2 bases; unmatched bases: 4. This CDR3 has 14 residues. In DNA form, the CDR3 reads TGTGCCAGCACTCTCAGGGGGCCTGGAAACACCATATATTTT. Its protein product is CASTLRGPGNTIYF.

The CDR3 sequence is CASSFGSLTAGTANYGYTF. CDR3 nucleotides: TGCGCCAGCAGCTTTGGCTCCCTAACGGCGGGGACAGCTAACTATGGCTACACCTTC. The V and J genes are TRBV5-1 and TRBJ1-2, with 7 bases fitting TRBD1. The junction had 16 bases not matched to a gene; V was cut back by 2 bases and J by 0 bases. Germline CDR1 reads SGHRS; CDR2 reads YFSETQ. The CDR3 length is 19 residues.

This rearrangement joins TRBV29-1 to TRBJ1-5, with 9 bases identical to TRBD1. The CDR3 runs to 15 residues. The V segment lost 4 bases and the J segment 7 bases; nucleotides outside the gene matches: 11. CDR1 SQVTM and CDR2 ANQGSEA come from the germline V gene. The CDR3 region has the DNA TGCAGCGTTGTGCCCTCACAGGGGGCGGTGCAGCCCCAGCATTTT. It specifies CSVVPSQGAVQPQHF.

V usage is TRBV6-5 and J usage is TRBJ1-1, with TRBD1 matching over 7 bases. The CDR3 extends over 16 amino acids. CDR1 is MNHEY, CDR2 SVGAGI, per germline. J was trimmed by 1 base and V by 2 bases; bases with no gene match: 7. In DNA, the CDR3 is TGTGCCAGCAGTTACGGGGGACAGCGAACGAACACTGAAGCTTTCTTT. This gives the protein CASSYGGQRTNTEAFF.